The T cell receptor (beta chain) described here comes from a study of identical twins. TCRdb recomputed calls from the 5' RACE reads with MiXCR, one row per CDR3 protein. The table lists approximately 890,000 distinct CDR3 sequences, 12% of them singletons, with around 1.5% in the top ten. These records were also assigned to another study, of yellow fever vaccine responses in identical twins.

Sequencing was done on a sample of PBMCs. This TCR was sampled from a woman under 30 in good health.

The CDR3 protein is CASSGLDRGRVVTHNEQFF. Written as DNA, the CDR3 is TGCGCCAGCAGTGGGTTAGACAGGGGGCGAGTAGTGACCCACAATGAGCAGTTCTTC. The chain combines TRBV5-1 with TRBJ2-1; TRBD1 matches at 10 bases. This CDR3 spans 19 amino acids. The V segment lost 5 bases and the J segment 5 bases; nucleotides outside the gene matches: 19. CDR1 SGHRS and CDR2 YFSETQ come from the germline V gene.